Only one count was recorded for the clone carrying this TCR beta chain. What it recognizes is unknown. This sample was taken from a study of OX40 agonist ivuxolimab in advanced cancers. In the study overall: All patients had ivuxolimab intravenously every 2 weeks at 0.01 to 10 mg/kg. Study-wide results and limits: Within 6 weeks, CD4+ and CD8+ blood T cells expanded clonally at 0.1 to 3.0 mg/kg.

Libraries were prepared by immunoSEQ multiplex PCR; TCRdb keeps only in-frame clonotypes and omits some of them. The sample shows 150,000 to 190,000 clones, roughly 94% of them seen only once. CDR1 ENHRY and CDR2 SYGVKD come from the germline V gene. V was pared by 7 bases and J by 5 bases, with 24 bases of the junction left unmatched. The CDR3 is made up of 21 amino acids. Patients were ineligible given autoimmune disease history or systemic immunosuppression. The rearrangement uses TRBV10-3 and TRBJ2-1; 12 nucleotides match TRBD1. Specimen: CD4+ or CD8+ T cells sorted from blood, collected in a trial of the OX40 agonist ivuxolimab. The sequence was collected from an adult with an advanced solid tumor such as melanoma, head and neck, liver or kidney cancer. The CDR3 loop reads CAIKAGQGAVIGLAGDNEQFF. CDR3 nucleotides: TGTGCCATCAAGGCGGGACAGGGGGCCGTTATAGGCCTAGCGGGAGACAATGAGCAGTTCTTC.